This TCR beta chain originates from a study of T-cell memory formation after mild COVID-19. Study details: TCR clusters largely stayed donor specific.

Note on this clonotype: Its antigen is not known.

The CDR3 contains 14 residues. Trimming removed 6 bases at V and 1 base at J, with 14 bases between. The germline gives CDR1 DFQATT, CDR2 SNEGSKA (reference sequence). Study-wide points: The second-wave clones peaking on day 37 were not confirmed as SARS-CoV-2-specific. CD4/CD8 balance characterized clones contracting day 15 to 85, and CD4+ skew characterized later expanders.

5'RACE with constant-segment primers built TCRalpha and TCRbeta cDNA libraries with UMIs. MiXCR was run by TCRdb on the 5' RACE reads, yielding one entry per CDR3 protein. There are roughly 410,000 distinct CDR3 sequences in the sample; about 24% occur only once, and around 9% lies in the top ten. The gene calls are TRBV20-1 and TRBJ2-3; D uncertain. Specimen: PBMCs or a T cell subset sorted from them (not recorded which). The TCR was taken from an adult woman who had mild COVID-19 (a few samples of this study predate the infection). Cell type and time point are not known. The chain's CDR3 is CSALGSIGTDTQYF. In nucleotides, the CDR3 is TGCAGTGCCTTAGGTTCCATCGGCACAGATACGCAGTATTTT.